A selection of T cell receptor beta chains follows, all from one sample in a study of T and B cells in COVID-19 patients. TCRdb re-derived calls from the multiplex PCR reads in MiXCR, one entry per CDR3 protein. The data show about 720 distinct CDR3 sequences, approximately 30% seen once. The source material was blood. These receptors were taken from a human donor with active COVID-19. The donor label of this sample is uncertain. Each CDR3 is given with its conserved first and last residue. The D gene is left open where the match is weak. Rows may omit the clone size; those that give it use once, few, many or a size class.

clone size	D gene	V gene	J gene	CDR3 protein	CDR3 DNA
large	TRBD2	TRBV24-1	TRBJ2-1	CATSDFYSGPFRYNEQFF	TGTGCCACCAGTGATTTCTATAGCGGGCCTTTTCGCTACAATGAGCAGTTCTTC
NA	NA	TRBV19	TRBJ2-6	CASSKDSGANVLTF	TGTGCCAGTAGTAAGGACTCTGGGGCCAACGTCCTGACTTTC
NA	NA	TRBV6-5	TRBJ1-3	CASSYSSQTYSGNTIYF	TGTGCCAGCAGTTACTCGAGTCAAACCTACTCTGGAAACACCATATATTTT
NA	TRBD2	TRBV6-2/TRBV6-3	TRBJ2-1	CASSHGLARGNEQFF	TGTGCCAGCAGCCATGGACTAGCAAGGGGCAATGAGCAGTTCTTC
medium-sized	NA	TRBV6-2/TRBV6-3	TRBJ2-7	CASSQTQRDEQYF	TGTGCCAGCAGCCAAACACAGAGGGACGAGCAGTACTTC
medium-sized	NA	TRBV11-2	TRBJ2-2	CASSSTSGGELFF	TGTGCCAGCAGCTCTACTAGTGGCGGGGAGCTGTTTTTT
medium-sized	TRBD2	TRBV12-3/TRBV12-4	TRBJ2-1	CASSFYRLAGGPGNEQFF	TGTGCCAGCAGTTTTTACCGACTAGCGGGGGGGCCGGGCAATGAGCAGTTCTTC
large	NA	TRBV30	TRBJ2-7	CAWSDPPSEQYF	TGTGCCTGGAGTGATCCACCCTCCGAGCAGTACTTC
medium-sized	NA	TRBV18	TRBJ1-5	CASSPTPPASSNQPQHF	TGTGCCAGCTCACCAACCCCGCCGGCTTCAAGCAATCAGCCCCAGCATTTT
few	TRBD1	TRBV19	TRBJ2-6	CASSAGTAVSGANVLTF	TGTGCCAGTAGTGCCGGGACAGCCGTCTCTGGGGCCAACGTCCTGACTTTC
NA	NA	TRBV5-6	TRBJ2-7	CASSLGPGAKQYF	TGTGCCAGCAGCTTGGGGCCCGGGGCAAAACAGTACTTC
NA	TRBD1	TRBV11-1	TRBJ2-6	CASSLAYGTGKTGANVLTF	TGTGCCAGCAGCTTAGCCTACGGGACAGGGAAGACTGGGGCCAACGTCCTGACTTTC
many	TRBD1	TRBV6-6	TRBJ1-5	CASSYSGGGGNQPQHF	TGTGCCAGCAGTTACTCGGGAGGGGGCGGCAATCAGCCCCAGCATTTT
medium-sized	NA	TRBV7-6	TRBJ2-5	CASSLGVDRQETQYF	TGTGCCAGCAGCTTAGGTGTTGACAGACAAGAGACCCAGTACTTC
medium-sized	NA	TRBV6-4	TRBJ2-3	CASSDLGDETDTQYF	TGTGCCAGCAGTGACTTAGGGGACGAGACAGATACGCAGTATTTT
medium-sized	TRBD2	TRBV7-9	TRBJ2-7	CASSSNGLAGEYEQYF	TGTGCCAGCAGCTCTAACGGACTAGCGGGAGAGTACGAGCAGTACTTC
NA	TRBD1	TRBV19	TRBJ2-6	CASKGTAVSGANVLTF	TGTGCCAGTAAAGGGACAGCCGTCTCTGGGGCCAACGTCCTGACTTTC
NA	NA	TRBV12-5	TRBJ2-3	CASVLQRGLADTQYF	TGTGCTAGTGTCCTACAGAGGGGCTTAGCAGATACGCAGTATTTT
few	TRBD2	TRBV19	TRBJ2-3	CASSITSGGPLGDTQYF	TGTGCCAGTAGTATAACTAGCGGGGGGCCCTTGGGGGATACGCAGTATTTT
medium-sized	NA	TRBV27	TRBJ1-1	CASSGGFWNTEAFF	TGTGCCAGCAGCGGGGGATTTTGGAACACTGAAGCTTTCTTT
medium-sized	NA	TRBV5-4	TRBJ2-3	CASSLGGIDDTQYF	TGTGCCAGCAGCTTGGGCGGAATTGACGATACGCAGTATTTT
NA	TRBD1	TRBV25-1	TRBJ1-1	CASSSTGTANTEAFF	TGTGCCAGCAGTTCGACCGGGACAGCGAACACTGAAGCTTTCTTT
NA	TRBD1	TRBV7-3	TRBJ1-1	CASSSGQGTEAFF	TGTGCCAGCAGCTCGGGACAGGGAACTGAAGCTTTCTTT
medium-sized	NA	TRBV6-1	TRBJ1-2	CASSEARRGAGGYTF	TGTGCCAGCAGTGAAGCTCGTCGGGGGGCAGGAGGCTACACCTTC
NA	TRBD2	TRBV5-6	TRBJ2-5	CASRLGLAGAKETQYF	TGTGCCAGCAGACTCGGACTAGCGGGGGCTAAAGAGACCCAGTACTTC
NA	NA	TRBV6-5	TRBJ1-1	CASSYGLKAFF	TGTGCCAGCAGTTATGGCCTAAAAGCTTTCTTT
NA	TRBD1	TRBV27	TRBJ2-1	CASSYTQGLRYNEQFF	TGTGCCAGCAGCTATACACAGGGGTTACGCTACAATGAGCAGTTCTTC
large	NA	TRBV18	TRBJ1-6	CASSPDRNSPLHF	TGTGCCAGCTCACCGGACCGGAATTCACCCCTCCACTTT
NA	TRBD2	TRBV15	TRBJ2-6	CATSREVPSGLSSGANVLTF	TGTGCCACCAGCAGAGAGGTCCCTAGCGGTCTGTCCTCTGGGGCCAACGTCCTGACTTTC
NA	NA	TRBV12-3/TRBV12-4	TRBJ2-7	CASSGAVVYEQYF	TGTGCCAGCAGCGGGGCAGTTGTCTACGAGCAGTACTTC
medium-sized	NA	TRBV12-3/TRBV12-4	TRBJ2-5	CASSLWGAGETQYF	TGTGCCAGCAGTTTATGGGGGGCGGGTGAGACCCAGTACTTC
few	TRBD2	TRBV5-6	TRBJ2-1	CASSGGLAGGNEQFF	TGTGCCAGCAGCGGGGGACTAGCGGGGGGAAATGAGCAGTTCTTC
NA	TRBD1	TRBV19	TRBJ2-5	CASSTSGQGAGETQYF	TGTGCCAGTAGTACCTCCGGACAGGGGGCGGGGGAGACCCAGTACTTC
large	NA	TRBV19	TRBJ2-7	CASSISQTVAYEQYF	TGTGCCAGTAGTATTTCCCAGACAGTAGCCTACGAGCAGTACTTC
large	NA	TRBV27	TRBJ2-2	CASSLMDTGELFF	TGTGCCAGCAGTTTAATGGACACCGGGGAGCTGTTTTTT
large	NA	TRBV19	TRBJ2-5	CATSQDFQETQYF	TGTGCCACCTCACAGGACTTCCAAGAGACCCAGTACTTC
medium-sized	TRBD2	TRBV20-1	TRBJ2-5	CSASMTSGGAGTQYF	TGCAGTGCTAGTATGACTAGCGGGGGGGCAGGGACCCAGTACTTC
medium-sized	TRBD2	TRBV27	TRBJ2-3	CASSLAAGGITDTQYF	TGTGCCAGCAGTTTAGCAGCGGGAGGTATTACAGATACGCAGTATTTT
NA	TRBD2	TRBV5-6	TRBJ2-3	CASSPGLDTDTQYF	TGTGCCAGCAGCCCGGGACTAGACACAGATACGCAGTATTTT
medium-sized	NA	TRBV12-3/TRBV12-4	TRBJ1-2	CASSLADRRYGYTF	TGTGCCAGCAGTTTAGCCGACAGGCGATATGGCTACACCTTC
few	NA	TRBV20-1	TRBJ1-5	CSASSISNGLQHF	TGCAGTGCTAGTTCCATTAGCAATGGGCTCCAGCATTTT
large	TRBD2	TRBV5-6	TRBJ2-7	CASSPGLAGGYEQYF	TGTGCCAGCAGCCCCGGACTAGCGGGAGGATACGAGCAGTACTTC
medium-sized	NA	TRBV13	TRBJ1-1	CASSLEGAGVEAFF	TGTGCCAGCAGCTTAGAAGGCGCGGGGGTCGAAGCTTTCTTT
medium-sized	TRBD2	TRBV2	TRBJ2-1	CASSEGGREYNEQFF	TGTGCCAGCAGTGAGGGCGGGAGGGAGTACAATGAGCAGTTCTTC
hyperexpanded	TRBD2	TRBV19	TRBJ2-3	CASSIYPSGGPLGDTQYF	TGTGCCAGTAGTATCTACCCTAGCGGGGGGCCCTTGGGGGATACGCAGTATTTT
NA	NA	TRBV19	TRBJ1-1	CASSIEEGVSTEAFF	TGTGCCAGTAGTATAGAAGAGGGTGTTAGCACTGAAGCTTTCTTT
medium-sized	NA	TRBV5-4	TRBJ2-7	CASSLAEGTHEQYF	TGTGCCAGCAGCTTGGCGGAGGGAACCCACGAGCAGTACTTC
NA	NA	TRBV14	TRBJ1-1	CASSQDSGRNTEAFF	TGTGCCAGCAGCCAAGATTCGGGCAGGAACACTGAAGCTTTCTTT
few	TRBD2	TRBV28	TRBJ2-3	CASSLWTSGSYADTQYF	TGTGCCAGCAGTTTATGGACTAGCGGGAGCTATGCAGATACGCAGTATTTT
medium-sized	TRBD1	TRBV10-3	TRBJ1-2	CAIRDRGYGYTF	TGTGCCATCCGGGACAGGGGGTATGGCTACACCTTC